The clone carrying this TCR beta chain came up a few times. J lost 1 base, V lost 4 bases, and 10 bases had no gene match. CDR1 SGDLS and CDR2 YYNGEE come from the germline V gene. The CDR3 is 16 residues long. The sample comes from a study of blood T cell repertoires in COVID-19. Assay used: immunoSEQ multiplex PCR; TCRdb lists only in-frame clones, some missing. The sample lists around 73,000 clones, approximately 80% occurring once. The sequence was collected from a woman in her fifties or sixties with acute or convalescent COVID-19. V is TRBV9 and J is TRBJ1-1; the match to TRBD1 covers 7 bases. Sample: peripheral blood. The CDR3 bases are TGTGCCAGCAGCCCGTCGACAGGGAGGACGAACACTGAAGCTTTCTTT. This sequence encodes CASSPSTGRTNTEAFF.